Listed below are T cell receptor beta chains from one sample, sequenced in a study of T cell clonotyping in hematopoietic cell transplantation. Produced via immunoSEQ multiplex PCR; TCRdb's table is partial and in-frame only. The sample has several thousand clones, just under 90% seen once; the top ten hold around a quarter. The sample was peripheral blood mononuclear cells, taken 100 days after allogeneic stem cell transplant. These receptors originate from a male patient aged 70-85 years who had an allogeneic stem cell transplant from an unrelated donor, so T cells may come from the graft donor. Some clones in this sample may be carry-over from other donors' samples. Both conserved end residues are part of each CDR3. The D gene is left open where the match is weak. Size values are once, few and many counts, or a class for expanded clones, and some rows have none.

- - TRBJ1-5 TRBV23-1 CASSQHTDRYWFNQPQHF TGCGCCAGCAGTCAACACACAGACAGGTACTGGTTTAATCAGCCCCAGCATTTT
- TRBD2 TRBJ2-2 TRBV4-2 CASSPGTSGSYSTGELFF TGTGCCAGCAGCCCTGGGACTAGCGGGAGTTATAGCACCGGGGAGCTGTTTTTT
once - TRBJ1-1 TRBV14 CASSRETVNTEAFF TGTGCCAGCAGCCGGGAGACAGTGAACACTGAAGCTTTCTTT
- - TRBJ2-1 TRBV25-1 CASSRVSYNEQFF TGTGCCAGCAGCAGAGTCTCCTACAATGAGCAGTTCTTC
- TRBD1 TRBJ2-2 TRBV5-1 CASSFSGGITGELFF TGCGCCAGCAGCTTCTCAGGGGGAATCACCGGGGAGCTGTTTTTT
- TRBD1 TRBJ1-1 TRBV28 CASSRGTTEAFF TGTGCCAGCAGCAGGGGGACCACTGAAGCTTTCTTT
- - TRBJ1-2 TRBV19 CASSIVGFKGYTF TGTGCCAGTAGTATAGTGGGATTTAAGGGCTACACCTTC
- - TRBJ2-5 TRBV30 CAWSAGETQYF TGTGCCTGGAGTGCGGGAGAGACCCAGTACTTC
- - TRBJ2-5 TRBV7-2 CASSLVKGSMETQYF TGTGCCAGCAGCTTAGTTAAGGGTTCGATGGAGACCCAGTACTTC
- TRBD2 TRBJ2-3 TRBV30 CAWRLAGGPHTQYF TGTGCCTGGAGGCTAGCGGGAGGGCCTCATACGCAGTATTTT
- TRBD2 TRBJ2-1 TRBV7-6 CASSPSGTYNEQFF TGTGCCAGCAGCCCGAGCGGGACCTACAATGAGCAGTTCTTC
- - TRBJ1-1 TRBV29-1 CSVVMGSLNTEAFF TGCAGCGTTGTAATGGGCAGCCTGAACACTGAAGCTTTCTTT
- - TRBJ1-1 TRBV2 CASSLRRGGAEAFF TGTGCCAGCTCCCTTCGGCGGGGTGGCGCTGAAGCTTTCTTT
- TRBD2 TRBJ2-5 TRBV4-1 CASSQASGRAGETQYF TGCGCCAGCAGCCAAGCTAGCGGGAGGGCTGGGGAGACCCAGTACTTC
- - TRBJ1-2 TRBV29-1 CSATGGGSYGYTF TGCAGCGCCACGGGGGGGGGCTCCTATGGCTACACCTTC
- TRBD2 TRBJ2-3 TRBV19 CASSSSGRTDTQYF TGTGCCAGCTCATCTAGCGGGAGAACAGATACGCAGTATTTT
once - TRBJ2-5 TRBV7-2 CASSLQAGWSAETQYF TGTGCCAGCAGCCTCCAGGCGGGGTGGTCGGCAGAGACCCAGTACTTC
- TRBD1 TRBJ2-7 TRBV6-5 CASSRPRTGGGEQYF TGTGCCAGCAGTCGACCCCGGACAGGTGGTGGCGAGCAGTACTTC
- TRBD2 TRBJ2-5 TRBV7-7 CASGRSEETQYF TGTGCTAGCGGGAGGTCCGAAGAGACCCAGTACTTC
- - TRBJ2-3 TRBV19 CASSPSRDTQYF TGTGCCAGTAGTCCCTCAAGAGATACGCAGTATTTT
- TRBD1 TRBJ2-7 TRBV19 CASSDHPGQGYEQYF TGTGCCAGTAGCGATCACCCGGGACAGGGCTACGAGCAGTACTTC
- - TRBJ2-2 TRBV29-1 CSVESGVAGELFF TGCAGCGTTGAGTCGGGAGTCGCCGGGGAGCTGTTTTTT
- - TRBJ2-7 TRBV4-3 CASSQVWSSNYEQYF TGCGCCAGCAGCCAAGTCTGGAGTTCCAACTACGAGCAGTACTTC
- - TRBJ2-1 TRBV29-1 CSVEGAGEGGEQFF TGCAGCGTTGAGGGAGCTGGAGAGGGGGGTGAGCAGTTCTTC
- TRBD1 TRBJ2-3 TRBV29-1 CSVEGGSTDTQYF TGCAGCGTCGAAGGGGGCAGCACAGATACGCAGTATTTT
- - TRBJ2-7 TRBV7-3 CAWLYEQYF TGTGCCTGGCTCTACGAGCAGTACTTC
- TRBD1 TRBJ1-2 TRBV5-1 CASSPGQGATFDYGYTF TGCGCCAGCAGCCCGGGACAGGGGGCCACTTTTGACTATGGCTACACCTTC
- - TRBJ1-1 TRBV5-1 CASSSSYMTRNTEAFF TGCGCCAGCAGCTCGAGCTATATGACAAGGAACACTGAAGCTTTCTTT
- - TRBJ2-5 TRBV2 CASSDLPEVETQYF TGTGCCAGCAGTGATCTTCCCGAGGTGGAGACCCAGTACTTC